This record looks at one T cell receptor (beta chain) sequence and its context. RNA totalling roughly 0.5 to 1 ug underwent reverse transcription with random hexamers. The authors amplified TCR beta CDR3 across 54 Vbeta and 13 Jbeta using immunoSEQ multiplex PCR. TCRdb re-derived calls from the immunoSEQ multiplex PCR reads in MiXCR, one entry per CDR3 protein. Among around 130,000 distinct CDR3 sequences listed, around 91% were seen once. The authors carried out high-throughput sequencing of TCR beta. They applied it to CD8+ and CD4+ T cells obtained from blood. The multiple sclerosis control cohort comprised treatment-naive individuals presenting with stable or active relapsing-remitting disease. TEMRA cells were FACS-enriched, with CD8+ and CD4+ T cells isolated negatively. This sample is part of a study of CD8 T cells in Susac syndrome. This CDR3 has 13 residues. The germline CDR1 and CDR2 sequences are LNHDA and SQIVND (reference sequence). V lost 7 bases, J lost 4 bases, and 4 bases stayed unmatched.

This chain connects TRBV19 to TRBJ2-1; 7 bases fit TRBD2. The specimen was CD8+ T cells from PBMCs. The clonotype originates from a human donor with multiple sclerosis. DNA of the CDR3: TGTGCCAGTAACGCGGGGGAATACAATGAGCAGTTCTTC. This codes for CASNAGEYNEQFF.